This entry concerns a single T cell receptor beta chain. Its specificity is unknown. These data are taken from a study of shared clonotypes between healthy human individuals. Across the whole study: The cohort had a couple of women and a few men, ages 18 to 49.

Regarding the study as a whole: A handful of donors held about 5% of naive CD4 clonotypes in common. When compared with the clonotypes that were shared by all four sorted-subset donors, the non-shared clonotypes turned out to have lower generation probabilities.

The DNA input per sorted-subset replicate PCR was about 180 ng, corresponding to 30,000 or so T cell genomes. The repertoire was sequenced with immunoSEQ multiplex PCR; TCRdb's copy has only in-frame clones and lacks some. Of 2 million to 2.5 million clones listed, 85% to 95% are singletons. From germline, CDR1 is SGHTA and CDR2 FQGNSA. V was trimmed by 3 bases and J by 3 bases, leaving 6 bases between them. This CDR3 has 13 amino acids. The sequenced material came from naive CD4+ T cells from PBMCs. The subset was: CD45RA+ positively selected. The TCR sequence derives from a man aged 18 to 29 in good health. Some clones in this sample may be carry-over from other donors' samples. The J gene is TRBJ1-5, the V gene TRBV7-2; D call uncertain. CDR3 amino acids: CASSLDFNQPQHF. The CDR3 DNA reads as TGTGCCAGCAGCTTGGATTTCAATCAGCCCCAGCATTTT.